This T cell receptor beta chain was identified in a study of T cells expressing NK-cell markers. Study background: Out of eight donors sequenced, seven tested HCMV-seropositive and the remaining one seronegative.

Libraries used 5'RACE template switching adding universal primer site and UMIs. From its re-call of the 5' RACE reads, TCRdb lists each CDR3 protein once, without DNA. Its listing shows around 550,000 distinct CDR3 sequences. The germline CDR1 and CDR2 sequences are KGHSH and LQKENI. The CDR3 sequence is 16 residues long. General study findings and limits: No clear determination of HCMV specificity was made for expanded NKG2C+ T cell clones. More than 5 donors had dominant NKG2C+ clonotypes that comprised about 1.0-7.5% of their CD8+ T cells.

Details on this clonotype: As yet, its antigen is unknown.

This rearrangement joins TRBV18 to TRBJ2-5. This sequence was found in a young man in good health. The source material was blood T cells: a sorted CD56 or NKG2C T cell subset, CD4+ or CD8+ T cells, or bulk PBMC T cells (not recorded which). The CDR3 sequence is CASSPFRQMYQETQYF. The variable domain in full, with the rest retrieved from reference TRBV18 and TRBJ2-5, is NAGVMQNPRHLVRRRGQEARLRCSPMKGHSHVYWYRQLPEEGLKFMVYLQKENIIDESGMPKERFSAEFPKEGPSILRIQQVVRGDSAAYFCASSPFRQMYQETQYFGPGTRLLVL.